The text below deals with one T cell receptor (beta chain). Its antigen is undetermined. The source of the sample is a study of regulatory and conventional T cells in RAG deficiency. Study-wide points: In Omenn syndrome, Treg and Tconv repertoires overlapped >85%.

This CDR3 has 15 residues. Per germline, CDR1 SGHAT and CDR2 FQNNGV. V was pared by 0 bases and J by 2 bases, with 11 bases between. Clones were sequenced by immunoSEQ multiplex PCR, and TCRdb holds only the in-frame ones, with some missing. The table shows 32,000 or so clones, with 75% to 90% occurring only once. The data were also submitted as part of a second study, on regulatory T cells. That investigation notes: The primer mix had 52 TRBV and 13 TRBJ primers. In patients, unique TRB V-J pairs were restricted and V/J usage skewed, especially in Tregs.

What was sequenced was CD8+ T cells sorted from blood. The chain carries TRBV11-2 and TRBJ2-7; the D gene is possibly TRBD2 (6 bases). The TCR comes from a human donor in good health. For the CDR3, the DNA is TGTGCCAGCAGCTTAGATGCTAGCGCCACCTACGAGCAGTACTTC. Residues: CASSLDASATYEQYF.